The rows below give T cell receptor beta chains drawn from one sample of a study of regulatory T cells in long-lasting Graves disease. Each CDR3 protein gets one entry after TCRdb re-called the multiplex PCR reads with MiXCR. The sample shows 400,000 to 500,000 distinct CDR3 sequences, about 14% of them seen only once. These data also formed part of another study, on T cells in Graves' hyperthyroidism and ophthalmopathy.

This specimen was peripheral blood mononuclear cells (PBMCs), taken at new diagnosis, from a patient treated with antithyroid drugs. The receptor source for this set is a woman between 50 and 59 years old with Graves disease. The CDR3 runs from the conserved cysteine through the conserved F or W. The D gene is left open where the match is weak. Clone size is stated in some rows and not others, as once, few, many or a class when expanded.

size,J,V,D,CDR3,DNA
.,TRBJ2-3,TRBV7-9,TRBD2,CASSLAGGTSGSRSTDTQYF,TGTGCCAGCAGCTTAGCAGGGGGGACTAGCGGGAGCCGGAGCACAGATACGCAGTATTTT
.,TRBJ2-7,TRBV27,TRBD1,CASSSTRDRGLVFHEQYF,TGTGCCAGCAGTTCTACCCGGGACAGGGGGCTGGTCTTCCACGAGCAGTACTTC
many,TRBJ2-2,TRBV20-1,.,CSAREVWGYTGELFF,TGCAGTGCTAGAGAGGTGTGGGGATACACCGGGGAGCTGTTTTTT
.,TRBJ2-4,TRBV18,TRBD1,CASSHRGQGDLGWFQYF,TGTGCCAGCTCACACAGAGGACAGGGCGACTTAGGCTGGTTTCAGTACTTC
.,TRBJ2-7,TRBV11-2,TRBD1,CASSLVRDRGCEQYF,TGTGCCAGCAGCTTAGTCCGGGACAGGGGTTGCGAGCAGTACTTC
.,TRBJ2-1,TRBV7-2,.,CASSLFQSNEQFF,TGTGCCAGCAGCTTATTTCAGTCCAATGAGCAGTTCTTC
few,TRBJ1-4,TRBV6-2/TRBV6-3,TRBD1,CASSYEGQINEKLFF,TGTGCCAGCAGTTACGAGGGACAGATTAATGAAAAACTGTTTTTT
many,TRBJ1-5,TRBV6-1,TRBD1,CASSAGDSSNQPQHF,TGTGCCAGCAGTGCAGGGGACAGCTCTAATCAGCCCCAGCATTTT
few,TRBJ2-1,TRBV9,TRBD2,CASSNGLAGFEQFF,TGTGCCAGCAGCAACGGACTAGCGGGGTTTGAGCAGTTCTTC
.,TRBJ2-1,TRBV27,TRBD2,CASSLVASGSNEQFF,TGTGCCAGCAGCCTAGTGGCTAGCGGGAGCAATGAGCAGTTCTTC
few,TRBJ2-2,TRBV7-9,.,CASSFYICSARGTQNTGELFF,.
many,TRBJ2-1,TRBV27,TRBD2,CASSLGLAGGSRSYNEQFF,TGTGCCAGCAGTTTGGGGCTAGCGGGTGGGTCGAGGTCCTACAATGAGCAGTTCTTC
once,TRBJ2-1,TRBV7-2,TRBD2,CASSLNSGTVNEQFF,TGTGCCAGCAGCTTAAATAGCGGGACTGTCAATGAGCAGTTCTTC
many,TRBJ2-2,TRBV5-1,.,CASSLNTGELFF,TGTGCCAGCAGCTTAAACACCGGGGAGCTGTTTTTT
many,TRBJ2-7,TRBV3-1,TRBD2,CASSQRGSGRIYEQYF,TGTGCCAGCAGCCAACGCGGTAGCGGGAGGATTTACGAGCAGTACTTC
many,TRBJ2-7,TRBV18,.,CASYRDGAYEQYF,TGTGCCAGCTACCGGGACGGGGCCTACGAGCAGTACTTC
.,TRBJ2-7,TRBV6-9,.,CASSYTGIEDYEQYF,TGTGCCAGCAGTTACACGGGCATAGAGGACTACGAGCAGTACTTC
many,TRBJ2-3,TRBV27,.,CASRWIGTDTQYF,TGTGCCAGCAGGTGGATCGGCACAGATACGCAGTATTTT
many,TRBJ2-2,TRBV6-1,TRBD2,CASSCLRWEGCTGELFF,TGTGCCAGCAGCTGCCTGAGGTGGGAGGGCTGCACCGGGGAGCTGTTTTTT
many,TRBJ2-1,TRBV2,.,CASSVQQYNEQFF,TGTGCCAGCAGTGTCCAGCAGTACAATGAGCAGTTCTTC
many,TRBJ2-1,TRBV9,TRBD2,CASSRGGGRAPYNEQFF,TGTGCCAGCAGCCGGGGAGGCGGGAGGGCCCCCTACAATGAGCAGTTCTTC
.,TRBJ2-7,TRBV25-1,TRBD1,CASSGPGTGGHEQYF,TGTGCCAGCAGTGGTCCCGGGACAGGGGGCCACGAGCAGTACTTC
many,TRBJ2-1,TRBV11-3,TRBD1,CASSISTGGMYNEQFF,TGTGCCAGCAGCATCTCTACAGGGGGCATGTACAATGAGCAGTTCTTC
.,TRBJ2-5,TRBV5-1,.,CASSLGGGEQETQYF,TGCGCCAGCAGCTTGGGTGGAGGGGAACAAGAGACCCAGTACTTC
few,TRBJ2-7,TRBV5-8,.,CASSPGVRGEQYF,TGTGCCAGCAGCCCCGGGGTACGGGGGGAGCAGTACTTC
few,TRBJ1-5,TRBV20-1,.,CSARVFGGGQPQHF,TGCAGTGCTAGAGTGTTCGGGGGTGGTCAGCCCCAGCATTTT
.,TRBJ2-5,TRBV28,.,CASSLSGARLQETQYF,TGTGCCAGCAGTTTATCGGGGGCCAGGCTTCAAGAGACCCAGTACTTC
.,TRBJ2-3,TRBV30,.,CAWTLGQTTEFDTQYF,TGTGCCTGGACCCTTGGACAGACTACAGAATTTGATACGCAGTATTTT
.,TRBJ1-1,TRBV14,TRBD1,CASSHLTGQTNTEAFF,TGTGCCAGCAGCCACCTGACGGGACAGACGAACACTGAAGCTTTCTTT
.,TRBJ2-7,TRBV28,.,CASSLGGTPHRHEQYF,TGTGCCAGCAGTTTAGGCGGGACACCCCACCGGCACGAGCAGTACTTC